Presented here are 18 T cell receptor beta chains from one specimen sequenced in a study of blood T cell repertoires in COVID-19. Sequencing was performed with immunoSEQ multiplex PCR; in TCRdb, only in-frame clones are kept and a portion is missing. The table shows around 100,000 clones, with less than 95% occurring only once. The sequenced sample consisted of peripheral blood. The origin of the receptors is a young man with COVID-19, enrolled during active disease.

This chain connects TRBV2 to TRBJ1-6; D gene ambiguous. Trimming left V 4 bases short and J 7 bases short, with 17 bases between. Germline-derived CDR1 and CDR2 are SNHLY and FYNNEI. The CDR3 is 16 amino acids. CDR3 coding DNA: TGTGCCAGCAGTGGACCTCGGACGGGAGGCAATTCACCCCTCCACTTT. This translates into CASSGPRTGGNSPLHF.

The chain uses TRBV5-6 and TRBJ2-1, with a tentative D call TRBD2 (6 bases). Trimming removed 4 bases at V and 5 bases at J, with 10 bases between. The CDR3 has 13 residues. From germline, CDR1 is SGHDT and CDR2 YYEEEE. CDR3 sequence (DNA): TGTGCCAGCAGCGCGGGACCGAACAATGAGCAGTTCTTC. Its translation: CASSAGPNNEQFF.

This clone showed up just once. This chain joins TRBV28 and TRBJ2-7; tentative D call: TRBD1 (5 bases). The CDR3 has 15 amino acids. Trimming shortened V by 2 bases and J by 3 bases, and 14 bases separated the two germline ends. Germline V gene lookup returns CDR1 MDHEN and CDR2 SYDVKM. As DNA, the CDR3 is TGTGCCAGCAGTTTAATGGGCAGGGCCCACTACGAGCAGTACTTC. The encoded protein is CASSLMGRAHYEQYF.

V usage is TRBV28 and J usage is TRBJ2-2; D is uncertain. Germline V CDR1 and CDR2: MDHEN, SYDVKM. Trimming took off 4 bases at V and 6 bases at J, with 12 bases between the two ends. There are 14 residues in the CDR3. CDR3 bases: TGTGCCAGCAGTTCAGTTCTAGTGCCCGGGGAGCTGTTTTTT. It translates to CASSSVLVPGELFF.

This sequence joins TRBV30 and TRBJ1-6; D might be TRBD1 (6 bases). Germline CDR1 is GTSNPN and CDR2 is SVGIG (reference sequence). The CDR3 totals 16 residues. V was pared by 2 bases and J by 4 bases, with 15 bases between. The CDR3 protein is CAWSTDRLSYNSPLHF. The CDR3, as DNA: TGTGCCTGGAGTACAGACAGGCTTTCTTATAATTCACCCCTCCACTTT.

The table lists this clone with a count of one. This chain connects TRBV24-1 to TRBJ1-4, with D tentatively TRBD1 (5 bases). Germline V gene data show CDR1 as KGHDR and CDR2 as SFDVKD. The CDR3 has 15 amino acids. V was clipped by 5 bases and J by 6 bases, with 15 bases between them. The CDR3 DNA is TGTGCCACCAGTGTCGGCTGGGGGGGAGATGAAAAACTGTTTTTT. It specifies CATSVGWGGDEKLFF.

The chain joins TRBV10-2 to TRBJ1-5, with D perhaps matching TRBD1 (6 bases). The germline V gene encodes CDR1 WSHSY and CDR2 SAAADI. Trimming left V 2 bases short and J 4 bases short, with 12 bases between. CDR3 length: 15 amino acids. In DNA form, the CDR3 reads TGCGCCAGCAGTGAGGGTTGGACAGAAAATCAGCCCCAGCATTTT. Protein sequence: CASSEGWTENQPQHF.

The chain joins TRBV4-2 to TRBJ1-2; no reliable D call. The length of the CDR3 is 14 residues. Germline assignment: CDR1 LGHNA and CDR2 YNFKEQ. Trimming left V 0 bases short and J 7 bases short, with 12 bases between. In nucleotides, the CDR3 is TGTGCCAGCAGCCAAGATGCAGGTTTCAGTGGCTACACCTTC. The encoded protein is CASSQDAGFSGYTF.

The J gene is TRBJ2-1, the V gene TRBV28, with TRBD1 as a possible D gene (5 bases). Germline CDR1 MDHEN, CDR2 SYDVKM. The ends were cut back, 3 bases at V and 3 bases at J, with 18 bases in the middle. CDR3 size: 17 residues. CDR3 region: CASSFGPRAGYYNEQFF. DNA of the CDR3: TGTGCCAGCAGTTTCGGTCCCCGCGCAGGGTACTACAATGAGCAGTTCTTC.

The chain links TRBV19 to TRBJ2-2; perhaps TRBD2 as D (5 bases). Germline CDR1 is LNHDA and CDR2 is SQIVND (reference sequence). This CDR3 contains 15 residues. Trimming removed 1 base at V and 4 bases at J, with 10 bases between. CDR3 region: CASSIGGAGTGELFF. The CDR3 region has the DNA TGTGCCAGTAGTATAGGAGGTGCGGGCACCGGGGAGCTGTTTTTT.

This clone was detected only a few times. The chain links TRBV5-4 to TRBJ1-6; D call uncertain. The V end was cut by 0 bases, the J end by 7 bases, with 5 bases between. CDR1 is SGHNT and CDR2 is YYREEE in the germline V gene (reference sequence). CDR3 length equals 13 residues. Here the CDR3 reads CASSLDRNSPLHF. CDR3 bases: TGTGCCAGCAGCTTGGACAGAAATTCACCCCTCCACTTT.

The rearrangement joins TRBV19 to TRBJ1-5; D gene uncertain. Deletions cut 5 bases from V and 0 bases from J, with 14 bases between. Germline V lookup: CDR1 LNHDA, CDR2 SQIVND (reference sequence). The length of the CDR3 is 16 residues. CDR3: CASSGEGWDSNQPQHF. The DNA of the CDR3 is TGTGCCAGTAGTGGGGAGGGCTGGGATAGCAATCAGCCCCAGCATTTT. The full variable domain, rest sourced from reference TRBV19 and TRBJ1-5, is DGGITQSPKYLFRKEGQNVTLSCEQNLNHDAMYWYRQDPGQGLRLIYYSQIVNDFQKGDIAEGYSVSREKKESFPLTVTSAQKNPTAFYLCASSGEGWDSNQPQHFGDGTRLSIL.

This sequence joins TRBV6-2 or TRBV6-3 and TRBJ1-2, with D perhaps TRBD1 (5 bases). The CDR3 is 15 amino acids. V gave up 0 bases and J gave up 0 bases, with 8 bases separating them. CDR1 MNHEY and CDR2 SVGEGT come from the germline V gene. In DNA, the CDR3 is TGTGCCAGCAGTTACTCGACAGAGTCTAACTATGGCTACACCTTC. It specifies CASSYSTESNYGYTF.

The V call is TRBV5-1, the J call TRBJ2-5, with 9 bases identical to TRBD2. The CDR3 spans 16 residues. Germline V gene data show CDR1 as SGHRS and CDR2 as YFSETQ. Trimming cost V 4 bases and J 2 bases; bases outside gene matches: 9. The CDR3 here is CASSPAFTSGQETQYF. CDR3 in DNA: TGCGCCAGCAGCCCCGCCTTCACTAGCGGGCAAGAGACCCAGTACTTC. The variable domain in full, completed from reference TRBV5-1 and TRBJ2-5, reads KAGVTQTPRYLIKTRGQQVTLSCSPISGHRSVSWYQQTPGQGLQFLFEYFSETQRNKGNFPGRFSGRQFSNSRSEMNVSTLELGDSALYLCASSPAFTSGQETQYFGPGTRLLVL.

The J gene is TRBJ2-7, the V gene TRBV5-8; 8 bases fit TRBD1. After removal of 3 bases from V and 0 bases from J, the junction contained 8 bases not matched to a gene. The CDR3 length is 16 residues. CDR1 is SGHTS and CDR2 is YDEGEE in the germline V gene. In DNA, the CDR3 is TGTGCCAGCAGCTGGAACCCCGGGACAGGCTCCTACGAGCAGTACTTC. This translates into CASSWNPGTGSYEQYF.

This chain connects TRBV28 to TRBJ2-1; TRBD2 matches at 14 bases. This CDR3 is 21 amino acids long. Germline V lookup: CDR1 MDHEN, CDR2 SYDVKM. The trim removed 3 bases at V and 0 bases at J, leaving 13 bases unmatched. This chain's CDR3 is CASSLLGLAGGWETSYNEQFF. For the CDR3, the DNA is TGTGCCAGCAGTTTGCTTGGACTAGCGGGAGGCTGGGAAACCTCCTACAATGAGCAGTTCTTC.

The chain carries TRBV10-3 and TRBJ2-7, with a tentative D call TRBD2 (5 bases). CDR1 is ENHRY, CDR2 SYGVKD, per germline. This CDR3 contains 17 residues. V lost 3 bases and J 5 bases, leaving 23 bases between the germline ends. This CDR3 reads CAISDRLTRENPHEQYF. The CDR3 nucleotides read TGTGCCATCAGTGACCGCTTGACGAGGGAGAATCCTCACGAGCAGTACTTC.

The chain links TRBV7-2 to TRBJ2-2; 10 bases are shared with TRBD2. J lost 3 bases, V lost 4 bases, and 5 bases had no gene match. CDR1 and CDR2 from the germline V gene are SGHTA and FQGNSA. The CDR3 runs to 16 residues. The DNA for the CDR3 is TGTGCCAGCAGCTCTAGCGGGAGAGGCTACACCGGGGAGCTGTTTTTT. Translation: CASSSSGRGYTGELFF.